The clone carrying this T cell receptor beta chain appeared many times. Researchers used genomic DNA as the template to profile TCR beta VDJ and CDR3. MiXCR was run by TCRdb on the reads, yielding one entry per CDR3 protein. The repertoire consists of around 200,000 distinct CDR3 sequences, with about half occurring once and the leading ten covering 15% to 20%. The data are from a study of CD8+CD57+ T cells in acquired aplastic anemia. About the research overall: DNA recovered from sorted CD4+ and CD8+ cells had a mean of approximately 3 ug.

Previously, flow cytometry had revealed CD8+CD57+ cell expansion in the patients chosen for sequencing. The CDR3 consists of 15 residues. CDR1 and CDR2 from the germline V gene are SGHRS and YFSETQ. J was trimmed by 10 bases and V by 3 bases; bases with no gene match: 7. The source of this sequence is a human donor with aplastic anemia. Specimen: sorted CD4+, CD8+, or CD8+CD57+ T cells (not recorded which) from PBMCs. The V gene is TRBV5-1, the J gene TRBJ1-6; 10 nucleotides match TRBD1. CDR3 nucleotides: TGCGCCAGCAGCTCAACGGGACAGGGGAACTCACCCCTCCACTTT. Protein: CASSSTGQGNSPLHF.